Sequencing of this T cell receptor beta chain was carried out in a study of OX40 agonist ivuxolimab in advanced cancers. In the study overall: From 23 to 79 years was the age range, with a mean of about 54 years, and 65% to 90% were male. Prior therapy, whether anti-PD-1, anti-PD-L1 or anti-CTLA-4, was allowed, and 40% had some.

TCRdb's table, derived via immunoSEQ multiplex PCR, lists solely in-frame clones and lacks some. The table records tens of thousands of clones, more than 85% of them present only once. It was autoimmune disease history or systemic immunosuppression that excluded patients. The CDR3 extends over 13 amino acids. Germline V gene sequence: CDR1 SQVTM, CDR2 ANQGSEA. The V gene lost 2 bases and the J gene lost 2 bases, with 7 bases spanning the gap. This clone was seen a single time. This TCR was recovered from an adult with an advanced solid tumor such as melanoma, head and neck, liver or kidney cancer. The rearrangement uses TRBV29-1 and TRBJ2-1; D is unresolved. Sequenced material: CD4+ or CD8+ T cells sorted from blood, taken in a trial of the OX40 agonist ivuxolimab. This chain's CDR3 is CSVESLAYNEQFF. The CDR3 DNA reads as TGCAGCGTTGAAAGCCTAGCCTACAATGAGCAGTTCTTC.